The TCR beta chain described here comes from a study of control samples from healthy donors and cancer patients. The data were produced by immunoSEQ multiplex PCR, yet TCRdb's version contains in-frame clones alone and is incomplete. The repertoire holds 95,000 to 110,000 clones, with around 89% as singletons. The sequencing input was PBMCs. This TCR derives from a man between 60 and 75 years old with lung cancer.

CDR3 sequence reads: CASGLVQDGSRPDTQYF. DNA of the CDR3: TGTGCTAGTGGTTTGGTACAAGACGGAAGCCGCCCAGATACGCAGTATTTT. The gene calls are TRBV12-5 and TRBJ2-3; D is unresolved. Germline V gene sequence: CDR1 LGHNT, CDR2 FRNRAP. The CDR3 length is 17 residues. The V and J ends lost 0 bases and 4 bases respectively, with 17 bases between them.